Shown below are 30 T cell receptor beta chains from a single sample sequenced in a study of Ad26.COV2.S vaccination and SARS-CoV-2 variants (dated by TCRdb to about 2021). According to the study, the label for this sample's treatment or condition signals: some 19 received Ad26.COV2.S at low or high dose, single or two shots; roughly five received placebo; per-sample allocation not given. For vaccine and placebo recipients, repertoires were sequenced using samples collected on day 63 after the first injection. Library creation used the immunoSEQ multiplex PCR assay. Entries here come from immuneACCESS through TCRdb and include only in-frame sequences with V and J called. Some clones fail to appear in such tables; in the studies checked, an unresolved V gene covers under half of the shortfall, and the cause of the remainder is unknown. Within this sample are around 300,000 clones, with approximately 90% of them counted one time only. The ten most abundant clones make up around 4.5% of the sample.

This material consisted of peripheral blood, taken in a trial of Ad26.COV2.S vaccine versus placebo. These receptors came from a person aged 18-60 years who received the Ad26.COV2.S COVID-19 vaccine or a placebo.

The CDR3 here is CASSNTGTSDADTQYF. The CDR3 nucleotides are TGTGCCAGCAGCAATACCGGGACTAGCGACGCAGATACGCAGTATTTT. J is TRBJ2-3 and V is TRBV7-9; 10 bases align to TRBD2. With 5 bases clipped from V and 4 bases from J, the junction kept 9 bases outside the gene matches. CDR1 is SEHNR and CDR2 is FQNEAQ in the germline V gene (reference sequence). The CDR3 sequence is 16 residues long.

The rearrangement links TRBV19 to TRBJ1-2; 10 nucleotides align to TRBD1. After removal of 4 bases from V and 3 bases from J, the junction contained 8 bases not matched to a gene. Germline assignment: CDR1 LNHDA and CDR2 SQIVND (reference sequence). The CDR3 runs to 16 residues. The CDR3 DNA is TGTGCCAGTAGTACTTCATGGGACAGGGGCGACTATGGCTACACCTTC. This gives the protein CASSTSWDRGDYGYTF. Full variable domain (outside the CDR3, taken from reference TRBV19 and TRBJ1-2): DGGITQSPKYLFRKEGQNVTLSCEQNLNHDAMYWYRQDPGQGLRLIYYSQIVNDFQKGDIAEGYSVSREKKESFPLTVTSAQKNPTAFYLCASSTSWDRGDYGYTFGSGTRLTVV.

This sequence joins TRBV18 and TRBJ2-2, with TRBD1 matching 8 bases. The CDR3 length is 16 residues. Germline V gene data show CDR1 as KGHSH and CDR2 as LQKENI. The ends lost 6 bases at V and 3 bases at J; junction bases unmatched: 9. CDR3 protein: CASSTIGTGYTGELFF. The CDR3, as DNA: TGTGCCAGCTCGACGATCGGGACAGGTTACACCGGGGAGCTGTTTTTT.

J is TRBJ1-3 and V is TRBV27; D perhaps matches TRBD1 (6 bases). Germline V gives CDR1 MNHEY, CDR2 SMNVEV (reference sequence). The CDR3 covers 13 residues. The germline V and J ends were trimmed by 4 bases and 2 bases, with 6 bases remaining between them. CDR3 residues: CASSWTAGNTIYF. The CDR3 region has the DNA TGTGCCAGCAGTTGGACAGCTGGAAACACCATATATTTT.

The rearrangement links TRBV12-3 or TRBV12-4 to TRBJ1-2; D perhaps matches TRBD1 (5 bases). The CDR3 consists of 13 residues. V lost 5 bases to trimming and J lost 4 bases, with 11 bases between them. CDR3: CASSRDPGYGYTF. In DNA, the CDR3 is TGTGCCAGCAGTCGGGACCCAGGCTATGGCTACACCTTC.

V is TRBV28 and J is TRBJ1-1, with D perhaps matching TRBD1 (5 bases). V was clipped by 8 bases and J by 1 base, with 14 bases between them. This CDR3 comprises 14 residues. Germline CDR1 MDHEN, CDR2 SYDVKM. CDR3 amino acids: CASQQWGGNTEAFF. The CDR3 DNA follows: TGTGCCAGCCAGCAATGGGGGGGGAACACTGAAGCTTTCTTT.

This sequence joins TRBV5-1 and TRBJ2-2, with TRBD1 matching over 10 bases. V lost 4 bases to trimming and J lost 2 bases; unmatched junction nucleotides: 8. CDR1 SGHRS and CDR2 YFSETQ come from the germline V gene. The CDR3 consists of 17 residues. CDR3 nucleotides: TGCGCCAGCAGCAGGACCGGGACAGGGGCAAACACCGGGGAGCTGTTTTTT. Protein product: CASSRTGTGANTGELFF.

This CDR3 is CASSSKMGETNNSPLHF. CDR3 in DNA: TGTGCCAGCAGTTCTAAAATGGGGGAAACGAATAATTCACCCCTCCACTTT. The J gene is TRBJ1-6, the V gene TRBV2, with D possibly TRBD1 on 5 matching bases. The germline V gene encodes CDR1 SNHLY and CDR2 FYNNEI. The CDR3 spans 17 residues. Trimming cost V 5 bases and J 5 bases, with 19 bases left between them.

The CDR3 spells CASSDIYRGTEAFF. Here the CDR3 DNA reads TGTGCCAGCAGCGATATATACAGGGGGACTGAAGCTTTCTTT. The V gene is TRBV11-1, the J gene TRBJ1-1; 8 positions match TRBD1. With V trimmed by 5 bases and J by 5 bases, 7 bases remained unmatched. This CDR3 is 14 amino acids long. Germline V lookup: CDR1 SGHAT, CDR2 FQDESV (reference sequence). Using reference TRBV11-1 and TRBJ1-1 for the parts outside the CDR3, the full variable domain is EAEVAQSPRYKITEKSQAVAFWCDPISGHATLYWYRQILGQGPELLVQFQDESVVDDSQLPKDRFSAERLKGVDSTLKIQPAELGDSAMYLCASSDIYRGTEAFFGQGTRLTVV.

For the CDR3, the DNA is TGTGCCAGCAGCTTCACAGGCGGCTATGGCTACACCTTC. Translation: CASSFTGGYGYTF. The chain uses TRBV7-2 and TRBJ1-2; a weak D match, TRBD1 (5 bases). V lost 3 bases and J 4 bases, leaving 9 bases between the germline ends. The CDR3 sequence is 13 residues long. Germline V lookup: CDR1 SGHTA, CDR2 FQGNSA.

The genes are TRBV11-2 and TRBJ2-7; 7 bases match TRBD1. The CDR3 is made up of 16 amino acids. V shed 3 bases and J 2 bases; nucleotides not matched to a gene: 10. Germline lookup yields CDR1 SGHAT and CDR2 FQNNGV. This CDR3 reads CASSFLRDSDTYEQYF. CDR3 sequence (DNA): TGTGCCAGCAGCTTCCTCCGGGACAGTGACACCTACGAGCAGTACTTC.

The chain uses TRBV14 and TRBJ1-2; weak D call: TRBD1 (6 bases). Germline values: CDR1 SGHDN, CDR2 FVKESK. V shed 4 bases and J shed 2 bases, with 14 bases lying between them. This CDR3 is 15 amino acids long. The CDR3: CASSPQTGANYGYTF. The CDR3 region has the DNA TGTGCCAGCAGCCCTCAGACAGGAGCAAACTATGGCTACACCTTC.

The chain carries TRBV28 and TRBJ1-1; 7 bases agree with TRBD1. The V segment lost 7 bases and the J segment 0 bases; nucleotides outside the gene matches: 11. This CDR3 has 16 amino acids. Germline CDR1 MDHEN, CDR2 SYDVKM. CDR3 in DNA: TGTGCCAGCACTATGGGGGGACAGTTCATGAACACTGAAGCTTTCTTT. Translating gives CASTMGGQFMNTEAFF. Supplemented by reference TRBV28 and TRBJ1-1, the full variable domain reads DVKVTQSSRYLVKRTGEKVFLECVQDMDHENMFWYRQDPGLGLRLIYFSYDVKMKEKGDIPEGYSVSREKKERFSLILESASTNQTSMYLCASTMGGQFMNTEAFFGQGTRLTVV.

The V call is TRBV7-2, the J call TRBJ2-5, with 9 bases matching TRBD1. The CDR3 contains 14 residues. Per germline, CDR1 SGHTA and CDR2 FQGNSA. J lost 5 bases, V lost 0 bases, and 1 base had no gene match. CDR3: CASSLAGTGETQYF. CDR3 DNA: TGTGCCAGCAGCTTAGCCGGGACAGGGGAGACCCAGTACTTC. The full variable domain, rest sourced from reference TRBV7-2 and TRBJ2-5, is GAGVSQSPSNKVTEKGKDVELRCDPISGHTALYWYRQSLGQGLEFLIYFQGNSAPDKSGLPSDRFSAERTGGSVSTLTIQRTQQEDSAVYLCASSLAGTGETQYFGPGTRLLVL.

J is TRBJ1-6 and V is TRBV18; no definite D call. V was trimmed by 3 bases and J by 6 bases, leaving 12 bases between them. The CDR3 extends over 15 amino acids. The germline CDR1 and CDR2 sequences are KGHSH and LQKENI. The DNA of the CDR3 is TGTGCCAGCTCACCCGGCGTCGGGAGTAATTCACCCCTCCACTTT. It is translated as CASSPGVGSNSPLHF.

The chain uses TRBV19 and TRBJ2-2; D is unclear. V was pared by 7 bases and J by 2 bases, with 11 bases between. The germline gives CDR1 LNHDA, CDR2 SQIVND (reference sequence). The CDR3 sequence is 14 residues long. The CDR3 DNA sequence: TGTGCCAGTATGGTGTCGGTTAACACCGGGGAGCTGTTTTTT. Protein: CASMVSVNTGELFF.

V and J are TRBV7-2 and TRBJ2-5, with 8 bases lining up with TRBD2. The CDR3 extends over 15 amino acids. CDR1 is SGHTA, CDR2 FQGNSA, per germline. V was clipped by 4 bases and J by 2 bases; unmatched bases: 6. CDR3 sequence reads: CASSSRGGRQETQYF. The CDR3 bases are TGTGCCAGCAGCTCGCGCGGGGGGCGGCAAGAGACCCAGTACTTC.

This clone has a count of ten or more. The rearrangement links TRBV3-1 (or the pseudogene TRBV3-2) to TRBJ1-5; perhaps TRBD1 as D (5 bases). V lost 4 bases and J lost 8, with 24 bases in between. Germline V gene data show CDR1 as LGHDT and CDR2 as YNNKEL (reference sequence). The CDR3 is 17 amino acids. The CDR3, as DNA: TGTGCCAGCAGCCCCGGGACCTTGCTATCGGGGGGGGAGCCCCAGCATTTT. This translates into CASSPGTLLSGGEPQHF.

The CDR3 DNA reads TGTGCCAGCAGCTCCGCCGGGACAGCCCGGGAGACCCAGTACTTC. Amino acids: CASSSAGTARETQYF. J is TRBJ2-5 and V is TRBV7-8, with 7 bases fitting TRBD1. The CDR3 is 15 residues long. V trimming: 4 bases; J trimming: 5 bases; junction bases outside the gene matches: 10. Germline lookup yields CDR1 SGHVS and CDR2 FQNEAQ.

The chain recombines TRBV12-5 with TRBJ1-1; D is perhaps TRBD1 (5 bases). V lost 3 bases and J 6 bases, leaving 5 bases between the germline ends. CDR1 is LGHNT and CDR2 is FRNRAP in the germline V gene. The CDR3 extends over 11 amino acids. The CDR3 DNA follows: TGTGCTAGTGGTTTACAGGCTGAAGCTTTCTTT. Amino acid sequence: CASGLQAEAFF.

The chain is built from TRBV9 and TRBJ1-3, with D maybe TRBD1 (5 bases). Germline-derived CDR1 and CDR2 are SGDLS and YYNGEE. The CDR3 extends over 14 amino acids. V lost 3 bases to trimming and J lost 5 bases, with 12 bases between them. CDR3 bases: TGTGCCAGCAGCGCCGACAGTAGCCGAAACACCATATATTTT. Translation: CASSADSSRNTIYF.

V gene TRBV3-1 (or the pseudogene TRBV3-2) combines with J gene TRBJ1-4; 9 bases match TRBD1. Germline CDR1 is LGHDT and CDR2 is YNNKEL (reference sequence). This CDR3 has 17 amino acids. The V segment lost 4 bases and the J segment 3 bases; nucleotides outside the gene matches: 9. CDR3 residues: CASSPLGTGNSNEKLFF. In nucleotides, the CDR3 is TGTGCCAGCAGCCCTCTCGGGACAGGGAACTCTAATGAAAAACTGTTTTTT.

This rearrangement joins TRBV5-6 to TRBJ2-3; D is unclear. Trimming cost V 0 bases and J 2 bases, with 16 bases left between them. From germline, CDR1 is SGHDT and CDR2 YYEEEE. The CDR3 has 17 amino acids. CDR3 residues: CASSLVDTAYHTDTQYF. The CDR3 region has the DNA TGTGCCAGCAGCTTGGTAGACACCGCCTATCACACAGATACGCAGTATTTT.

The chain couples TRBV7-9 to TRBJ1-4; TRBD1 matches at 9 bases. Per the germline V gene, CDR1 is SEHNR and CDR2 is FQNEAQ (reference sequence). The CDR3 extends over 16 amino acids. J lost 1 base, V lost 5 bases, and 5 bases had no gene match. The CDR3, as DNA: TGTGCCAGCAGCCCCCGACAGGGGGAAACTAATGAAAAACTGTTTTTT. As protein: CASSPRQGETNEKLFF.

V and J are TRBV25-1 and TRBJ2-3, with D perhaps assigned TRBD1 or TRBD2 (5 bases each). The germline V gene has CDR1 MGHDK and CDR2 SYGVNS. Trimming removed 6 bases from V and 3 bases from J, with 16 bases in between. This CDR3 comprises 15 residues. In nucleotides, the CDR3 is TGTGCCAGCAGGAGCCGGGACGGGACGACAGATACGCAGTATTTT. It translates to CASRSRDGTTDTQYF. The full variable domain, completed using reference TRBV25-1 and TRBJ2-3, is EADIYQTPRYLVIGTGKKITLECSQTMGHDKMYWYQQDPGMELHLIHYSYGVNSTEKGDLSSESTVSRIRTEHFPLTLESARPSHTSQYLCASRSRDGTTDTQYFGPGTRLTVL.

The chain joins TRBV27 to TRBJ2-3; D unclear. The germline V and J ends were trimmed by 7 bases and 11 bases, with 13 bases remaining between them. Germline values: CDR1 MNHEY, CDR2 SMNVEV (reference sequence). The CDR3 is made up of 11 amino acids. DNA for the CDR3: TGTGCCAGCACAGCCGGAGTCCAGCAGTATTTT. Its protein is CASTAGVQQYF.

The rearrangement links TRBV28 to TRBJ2-4; TRBD1 aligns across 12 bases. The CDR3 loop spans 19 amino acids. The germline CDR1 and CDR2 sequences are MDHEN and SYDVKM. Trimming took 5 bases from V and 1 from J; bases not matched to a gene: 12. CDR3 sequence: CASSLLGQGASGAKNIQYF. The CDR3 DNA follows: TGTGCCAGCAGTCTGCTGGGACAGGGGGCGAGTGGGGCCAAAAACATTCAGTACTTC.

V and J are TRBV6-2 or TRBV6-3 and TRBJ1-2; 7 bases line up with TRBD1. Looked up from germline, CDR1 is MNHEY and CDR2 is SVGEGT. The junction had 4 bases not matched to a gene; V was cut back by 6 bases and J by 3 bases. The CDR3 contains 13 residues. The CDR3 loop reads CASSPDRYYGYTF. The CDR3 DNA follows: TGTGCCAGCAGCCCGGACAGGTACTATGGCTACACCTTC.

The chain has TRBV5-6 and TRBJ2-2; D is uncertain. The V gene lost 1 base and the J gene lost 3 bases, with 10 bases spanning the gap. The CDR3 has 15 amino acids. In germline, CDR1 is SGHDT, CDR2 YYEEEE. The CDR3 spells CASSLLGRDTGELFF. The CDR3 region has the DNA TGTGCCAGCAGCTTGTTGGGAAGGGACACCGGGGAGCTGTTTTTT.

CDR3: CASSNRDNTEAFF. The CDR3 DNA sequence: TGTGCCAGTAGTAACCGGGACAACACTGAAGCTTTCTTT. The V and J genes are TRBV19 and TRBJ1-1; possible D gene TRBD1, 5 bases. Trimming removed 4 bases at V and 2 bases at J, with 8 bases between. Germline V gene lookup returns CDR1 LNHDA and CDR2 SQIVND (reference sequence). This CDR3 region has 13 residues.